The present T cell receptor (beta chain) was sequenced within a study of response to subunit inactivated influenza vaccine. V was clipped by 3 bases and J by 3 bases, with 12 bases between them. This CDR3 is built from 14 residues. Per germline, CDR1 DFQATT and CDR2 SNEGSKA (reference sequence). MiXCR was run by TCRdb on the RT-PCR reads, yielding one entry per CDR3 protein. The data show about 780,000 distinct CDR3 sequences, around 18% seen once. The chain is built from TRBV20-1 and TRBJ2-1, with D possibly being TRBD2 (6 bases). The clonotype comes from a man over 45 who received an inactivated influenza vaccine. Specimen: PBMCs from blood, collected 4 to 6 days after vaccination. CDR3 residues: CSARSREFYNEQFF. The CDR3 DNA reads TGCAGTGCTAGGTCTCGGGAGTTCTACAATGAGCAGTTCTTC.